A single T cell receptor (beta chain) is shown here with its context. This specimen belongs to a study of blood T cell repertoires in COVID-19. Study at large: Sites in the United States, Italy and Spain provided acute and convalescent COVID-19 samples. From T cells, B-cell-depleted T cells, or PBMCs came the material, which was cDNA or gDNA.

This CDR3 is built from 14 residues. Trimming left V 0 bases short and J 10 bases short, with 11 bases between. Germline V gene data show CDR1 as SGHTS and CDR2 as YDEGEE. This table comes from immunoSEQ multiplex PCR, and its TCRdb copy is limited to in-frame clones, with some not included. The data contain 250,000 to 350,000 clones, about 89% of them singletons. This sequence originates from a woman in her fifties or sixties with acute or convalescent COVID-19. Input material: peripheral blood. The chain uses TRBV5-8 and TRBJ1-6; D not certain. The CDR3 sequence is CASSLDGVRSPLHF. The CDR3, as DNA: TGTGCCAGCAGCTTGGACGGAGTACGATCACCCCTCCACTTT.